These 2 T cell receptor beta chains were sequenced from one sample in a study of T-cell reconstitution after alpha-beta-depleted transplantation in children. Library preparation (for TCRbeta) was performed with unique molecular identifiers. TCRdb used MiXCR to reprocess the PCR reads, holding one entry per CDR3 protein. This sample has approximately 6,000 distinct CDR3 sequences, with less than 20% found just once. This specimen consisted of PBMCs, mostly from graft donor cells, obtained 180 days after TCRalphabeta/CD19-depleted stem cell transplant. The receptors come from a patient between 2 and 10 years old who had a stem cell transplant for inherited bone marrow failure, so the T cells may come from the graft donor.

This clonotype was seen repeatedly, ten times or more. This chain connects TRBV7-3 to TRBJ2-1, with a tentative D call TRBD2 (6 bases). This CDR3 has 13 amino acids. Germline V gene lookup returns CDR1 SGHTA and CDR2 FQGTGA. V was trimmed by 5 bases and J by 5 bases, leaving 10 bases between them. The CDR3 protein is CASSDGTHNEQFF. CDR3 nucleotides: TGTGCCAGCAGCGACGGGACTCACAATGAGCAGTTCTTC.

This clonotype appeared many times. The CDR3 DNA follows: TGTGCCAGCAGTTTTATGGCGGCCTACGAGCAGTACTTC. This gives the protein CASSFMAAYEQYF. The chain has TRBV27 and TRBJ2-7, with D unclear. The V end was cut by 3 bases, the J end by 2 bases, with 8 bases between. The CDR3 spans 13 residues. Germline CDR1 reads MNHEY; CDR2 reads SMNVEV (reference sequence).